This T cell receptor beta chain derives from a study of molecular identifiers for immune sequencing clone quantification. Study background: Replicates involved a five-way split of RNA from around 20,000 or 99,000 naive CD8 cells, with sequencing of four.

Broader study findings: The study reportedly detected spiked Jurkat TCR RNA from one cell among around 970,000 naive cells. Clones that exceeded 20 RNA copies held over 98% of effector molecules, yet under 1% in naive cells.

TCRdb re-analysed the PCR reads in MiXCR, keeping a single row per CDR3 protein. The sample records around 480,000 distinct CDR3 sequences, less than 30% being singletons. Germline lookup yields CDR1 LNHDA and CDR2 SQIVND (reference sequence). The CDR3 contains 13 residues. Input for naive CD8 libraries was 20,000 to 1,000,000 sorted cells; the RNA fraction used was 10%, 30% or 50%. As to this clonotype: The target antigen is unknown. The germline gene is not matched at one end of the junction; a read error may be the cause.

Sequencing was carried out using naive CD8+ T cells from blood, with Jurkat cell RNA spiked in. As to subset: FACS-sorted CD8+CD4-CCR7+CD45RA+ naive T cells. The sequence was obtained from a human donor in good health. Some libraries in this study had Jurkat cell RNA spiked in. The chain couples TRBV19 to TRBJ1-2; D call uncertain. The CDR3, as DNA: TGTGCCAGTAGTATGGTAGTTACCTATGTCTACACCTTC. It codes for CASSMVVTYVYTF.